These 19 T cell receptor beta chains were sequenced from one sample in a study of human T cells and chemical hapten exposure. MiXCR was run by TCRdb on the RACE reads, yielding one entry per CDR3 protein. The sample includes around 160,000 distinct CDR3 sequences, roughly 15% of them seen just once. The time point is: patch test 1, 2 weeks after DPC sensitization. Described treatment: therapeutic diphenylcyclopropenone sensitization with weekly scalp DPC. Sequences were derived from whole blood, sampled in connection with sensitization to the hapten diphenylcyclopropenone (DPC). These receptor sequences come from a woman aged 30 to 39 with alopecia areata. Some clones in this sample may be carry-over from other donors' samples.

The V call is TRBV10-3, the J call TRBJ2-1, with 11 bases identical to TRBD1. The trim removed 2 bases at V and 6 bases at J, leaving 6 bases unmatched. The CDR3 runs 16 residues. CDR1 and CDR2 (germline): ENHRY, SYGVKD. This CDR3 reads CAISEIRGQGGNEQFF. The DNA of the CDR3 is TGTGCCATCAGTGAGATACGGGGACAGGGGGGCAATGAGCAGTTCTTC.

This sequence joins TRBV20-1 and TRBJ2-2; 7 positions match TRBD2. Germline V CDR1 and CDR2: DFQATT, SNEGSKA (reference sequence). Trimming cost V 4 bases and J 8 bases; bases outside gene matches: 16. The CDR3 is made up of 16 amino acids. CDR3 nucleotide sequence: TGCAGTGCTACCATCCCAGGCGGGAGTGGGAGGGGGGAGCTGTTTTTT. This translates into CSATIPGGSGRGELFF.

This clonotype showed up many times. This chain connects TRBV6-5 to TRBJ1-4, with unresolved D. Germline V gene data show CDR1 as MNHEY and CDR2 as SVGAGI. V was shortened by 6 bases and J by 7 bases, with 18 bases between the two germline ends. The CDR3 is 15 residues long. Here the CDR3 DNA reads TGTGCCAGCAGCCGCTCCGATCCTCGGGGTGAAAAACTGTTTTTT. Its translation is CASSRSDPRGEKLFF.

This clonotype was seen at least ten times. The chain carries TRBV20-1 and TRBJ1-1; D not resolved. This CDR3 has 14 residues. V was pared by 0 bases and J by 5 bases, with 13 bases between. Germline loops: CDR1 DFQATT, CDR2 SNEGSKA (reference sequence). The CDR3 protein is CSARDPGKGTEAFF. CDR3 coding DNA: TGCAGTGCTAGAGATCCGGGGAAAGGAACTGAAGCTTTCTTT.

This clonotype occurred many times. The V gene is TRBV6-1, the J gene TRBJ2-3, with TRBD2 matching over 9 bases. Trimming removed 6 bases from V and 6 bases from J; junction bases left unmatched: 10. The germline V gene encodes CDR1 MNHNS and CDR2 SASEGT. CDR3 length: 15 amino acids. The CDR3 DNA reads TGTGCCAGCAGCGCGCTAGCGGGGAATTCGGATACGCAGTATTTT. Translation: CASSALAGNSDTQYF.

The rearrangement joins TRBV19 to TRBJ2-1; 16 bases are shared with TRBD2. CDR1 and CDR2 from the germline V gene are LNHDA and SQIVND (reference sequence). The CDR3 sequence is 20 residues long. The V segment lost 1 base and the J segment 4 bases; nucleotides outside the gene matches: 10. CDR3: CASSIGTGTSGRAWYNEQFF. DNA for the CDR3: TGTGCCAGTAGTATAGGAACCGGGACTAGCGGGAGGGCCTGGTACAATGAGCAGTTCTTC.

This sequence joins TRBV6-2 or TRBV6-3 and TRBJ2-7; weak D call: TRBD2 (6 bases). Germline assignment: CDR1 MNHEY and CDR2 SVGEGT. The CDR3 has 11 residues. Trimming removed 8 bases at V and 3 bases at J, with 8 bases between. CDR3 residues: CASGGNYEQYF. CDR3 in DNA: TGTGCCAGCGGGGGGAACTACGAGCAGTACTTC.

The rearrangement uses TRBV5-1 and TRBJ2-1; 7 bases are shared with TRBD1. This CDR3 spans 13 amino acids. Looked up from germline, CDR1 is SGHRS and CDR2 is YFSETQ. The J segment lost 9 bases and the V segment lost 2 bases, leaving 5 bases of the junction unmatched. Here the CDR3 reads CASSFTGASEQFF. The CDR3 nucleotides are TGCGCCAGCAGCTTTACAGGGGCTTCTGAGCAGTTCTTC.

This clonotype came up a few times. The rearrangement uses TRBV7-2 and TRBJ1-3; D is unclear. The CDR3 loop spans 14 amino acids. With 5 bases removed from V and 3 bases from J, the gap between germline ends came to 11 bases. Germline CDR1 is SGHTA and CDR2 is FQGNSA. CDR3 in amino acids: CASSRDGFGNTIYF. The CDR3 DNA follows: TGTGCCAGCAGCCGAGACGGATTTGGAAACACCATATATTTT.

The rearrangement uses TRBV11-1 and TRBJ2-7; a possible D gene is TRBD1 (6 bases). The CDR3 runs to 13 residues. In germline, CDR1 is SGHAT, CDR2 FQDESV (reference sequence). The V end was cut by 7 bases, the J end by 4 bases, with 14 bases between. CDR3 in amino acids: CASTRDIGYEQYF. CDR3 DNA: TGTGCCAGCACCCGGGACATCGGTTACGAGCAGTACTTC.

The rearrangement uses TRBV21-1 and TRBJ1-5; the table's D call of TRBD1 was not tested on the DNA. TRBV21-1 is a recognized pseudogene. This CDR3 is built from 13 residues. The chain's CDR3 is CASSKVGGQPQHF. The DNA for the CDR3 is TGTGCCAGCAGCAAAGTGGGGGGTCAGCCCCAGCATTTT.

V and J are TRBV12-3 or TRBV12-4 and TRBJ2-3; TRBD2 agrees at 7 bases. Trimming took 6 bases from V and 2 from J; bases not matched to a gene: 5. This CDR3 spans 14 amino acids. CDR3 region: CASRPAGVTDTQYF. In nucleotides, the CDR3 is TGTGCCAGCAGGCCCGCGGGGGTCACAGATACGCAGTATTTT.

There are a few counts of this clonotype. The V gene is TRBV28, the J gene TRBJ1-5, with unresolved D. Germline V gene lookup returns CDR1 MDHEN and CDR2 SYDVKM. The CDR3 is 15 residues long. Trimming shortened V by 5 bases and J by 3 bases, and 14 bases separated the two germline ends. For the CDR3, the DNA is TGTGCCAGCAGTCCCCTTACGGATTTCAATCAGCCCCAGCATTTT. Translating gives CASSPLTDFNQPQHF.

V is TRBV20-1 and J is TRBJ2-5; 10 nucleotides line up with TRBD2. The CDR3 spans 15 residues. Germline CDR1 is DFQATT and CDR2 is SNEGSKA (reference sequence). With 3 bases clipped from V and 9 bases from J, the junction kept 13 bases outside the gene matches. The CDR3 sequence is CSARPLAGSGWAQYF. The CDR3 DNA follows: TGCAGTGCTAGGCCACTAGCGGGAAGCGGATGGGCCCAGTACTTC.

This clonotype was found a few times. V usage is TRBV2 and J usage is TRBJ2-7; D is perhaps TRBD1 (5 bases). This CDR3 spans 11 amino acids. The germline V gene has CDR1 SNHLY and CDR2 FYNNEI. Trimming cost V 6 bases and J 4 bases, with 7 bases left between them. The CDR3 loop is CASRDTYEQYF. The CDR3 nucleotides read TGTGCCAGCAGGGACACATACGAGCAGTACTTC.

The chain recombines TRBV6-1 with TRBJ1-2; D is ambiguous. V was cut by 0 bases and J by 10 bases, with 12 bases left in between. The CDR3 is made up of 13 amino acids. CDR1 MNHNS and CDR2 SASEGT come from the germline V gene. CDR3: CASSEAPLTIYTF. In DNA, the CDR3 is TGTGCCAGCAGTGAAGCTCCCCTCACAATCTACACCTTC.

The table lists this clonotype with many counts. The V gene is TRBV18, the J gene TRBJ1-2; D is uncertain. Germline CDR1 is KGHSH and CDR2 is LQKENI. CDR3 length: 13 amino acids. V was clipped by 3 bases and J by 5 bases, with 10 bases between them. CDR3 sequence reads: CASSPSEDYGYTF. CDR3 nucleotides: TGTGCCAGCTCACCTTCAGAGGATTATGGCTACACCTTC.

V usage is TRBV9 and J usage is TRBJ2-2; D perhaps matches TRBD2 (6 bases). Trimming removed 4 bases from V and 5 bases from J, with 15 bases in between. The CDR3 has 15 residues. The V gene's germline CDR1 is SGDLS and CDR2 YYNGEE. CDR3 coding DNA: TGTGCCAGCAGCCGCCCGGGACTGACGACCGGGGAGCTGTTTTTT. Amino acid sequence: CASSRPGLTTGELFF.

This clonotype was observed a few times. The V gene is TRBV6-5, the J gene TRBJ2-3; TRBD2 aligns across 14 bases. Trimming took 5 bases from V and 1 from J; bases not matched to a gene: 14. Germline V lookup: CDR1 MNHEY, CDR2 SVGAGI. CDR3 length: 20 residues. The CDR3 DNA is TGTGCCAGCAGTCATGGGGTACCGGGACTAGCGGGAGCTCGCACAGATACGCAGTATTTT. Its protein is CASSHGVPGLAGARTDTQYF.